The clone carrying this T cell receptor (beta chain) was observed a handful of times. Unique molecular identifiers featured in how the TCRbeta library was prepared. MiXCR, applied by TCRdb to the PCR reads, yields one record per CDR3 protein. This sample has around 340,000 distinct CDR3 sequences, with more than 10% found just once. V gave up 5 bases and J gave up 5 bases; unmatched junction bases: 6. Germline lookup yields CDR1 SGHAT and CDR2 FQNNGV. The CDR3 is made up of 15 amino acids. This record comes from a study of T-cell reconstitution after alpha-beta-depleted transplantation in children. J is TRBJ1-6 and V is TRBV11-2, with 7 bases fitting TRBD1. This clonotype was obtained from a human donor who donated a stem cell graft to a child with Fanconi anemia. The material was PBMCs, obtained from the stem cell graft. The CDR3 sequence: CASSQGDRDNSPLHF. CDR3 nucleotide sequence: TGTGCCAGCAGCCAAGGGGACAGAGATAATTCACCCCTCCACTTT.